Below are 4 T cell receptor beta chains sequenced from a single sample in a study of blood T cell repertoires in COVID-19. Produced via immunoSEQ multiplex PCR; TCRdb's table is partial and in-frame only. The data show more than 120,000 clones, with 80% to 90% seen just once and 2.6% held by the top ten. The sequenced sample consisted of peripheral blood. These receptors originate from a human donor with acute or convalescent COVID-19. The donor label of this sample is uncertain.

This clone occurred a few times. This chain connects TRBV27 to TRBJ1-5; D unresolved. The V end lost 6 bases, the J end lost 6 bases, and 12 bases lay between the germline ends. Germline V gene lookup returns CDR1 MNHEY and CDR2 SMNVEV (reference sequence). The CDR3 loop spans 13 amino acids. The CDR3 bases are TGTGCCAGCAGCTTCGAGTTCGGTCAGCCCCAGCATTTT. It encodes CASSFEFGQPQHF.

As regards this clone: The same CDR3 arises from other DNA sequences in this sample as well. The CDR3 DNA reads TGTGCCAGCAGCTTAGCGGGGGGTCAGCCCCAGCATTTT. Its translation is CASSLAGGQPQHF. The rearrangement joins TRBV7-2 to TRBJ1-5, with a possible D match to TRBD1 (5 bases). Trimming stripped 0 bases from V and 6 bases from J, with 6 bases between. The CDR3 is made up of 13 amino acids. CDR1 is SGHTA, CDR2 FQGNSA, per germline.

The J gene is TRBJ2-1, the V gene TRBV29-1; D might be TRBD2 (5 bases). Trimming took 5 bases from V and 3 from J, leaving 14 bases between them. Germline V gene data show CDR1 as SQVTM and CDR2 as ANQGSEA. CDR3 length: 14 residues. CDR3 protein: CSVKGLADYNEQFF. Written as DNA, the CDR3 is TGCAGCGTTAAGGGCCTAGCAGACTACAATGAGCAGTTCTTC.

CDR3: CASSFASLDTGELFF. CDR3 coding DNA: TGTGCCAGCAGCTTCGCTAGCCTGGACACCGGGGAGCTGTTTTTT. The rearrangement uses TRBV7-6 and TRBJ2-2; the D gene is possibly TRBD2 (5 bases). CDR1 and CDR2 (germline): SGHVS, FNYEAQ. Trimming removed 3 bases at V and 3 bases at J, with 11 bases between. The CDR3 has 15 amino acids.